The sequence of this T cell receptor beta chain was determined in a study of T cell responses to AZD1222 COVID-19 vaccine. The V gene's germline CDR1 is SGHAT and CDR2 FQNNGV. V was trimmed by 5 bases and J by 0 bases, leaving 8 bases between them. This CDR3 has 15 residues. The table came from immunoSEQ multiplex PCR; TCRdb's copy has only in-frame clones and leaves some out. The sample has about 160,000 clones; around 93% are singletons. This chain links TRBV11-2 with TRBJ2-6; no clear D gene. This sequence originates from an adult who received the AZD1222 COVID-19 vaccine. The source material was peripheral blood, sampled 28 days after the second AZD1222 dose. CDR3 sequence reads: CASSTPFSGANVLTF. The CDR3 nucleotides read TGTGCCAGCAGCACCCCCTTCTCTGGGGCCAACGTCCTGACTTTC.